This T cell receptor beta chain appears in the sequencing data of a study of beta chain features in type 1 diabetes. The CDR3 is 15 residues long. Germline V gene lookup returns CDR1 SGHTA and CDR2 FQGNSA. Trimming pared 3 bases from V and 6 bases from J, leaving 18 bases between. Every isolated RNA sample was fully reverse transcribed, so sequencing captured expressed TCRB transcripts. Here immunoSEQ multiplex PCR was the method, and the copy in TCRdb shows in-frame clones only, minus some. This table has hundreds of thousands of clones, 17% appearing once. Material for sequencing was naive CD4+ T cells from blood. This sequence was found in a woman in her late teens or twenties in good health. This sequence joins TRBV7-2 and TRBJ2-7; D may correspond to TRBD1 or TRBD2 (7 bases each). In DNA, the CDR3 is TGTGCCAGCAGCTTCCAGGGGGGAGCGGGAACCGAGCAGTACTTC. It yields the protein CASSFQGGAGTEQYF. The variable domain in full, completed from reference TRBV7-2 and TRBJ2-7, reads GAGVSQSPSNKVTEKGKDVELRCDPISGHTALYWYRQSLGQGLEFLIYFQGNSAPDKSGLPSDRFSAERTGGSVSTLTIQRTQQEDSAVYLCASSFQGGAGTEQYFGPGTRLTVT.